Included here is one T cell receptor (beta chain) sequence, with context. Its antigen is currently unknown. The PCR made use of 60 Vbeta and 13 Jbeta primers. Here immunoSEQ multiplex PCR was the method, and the copy in TCRdb shows in-frame clones only, minus some. The table records around 100,000 clones, 55% to 80% of them present only once. This entry comes from a study of cytomegalovirus exposure and HLA in healthy donors. Study-level findings and limits: TCR beta chains numbering under 200 were designated cytomegalovirus-associated. In vitro work confirmed that a few CMV-associated chains recognize CMV antigens.

V trimming: 2 bases; J trimming: 4 bases; junction bases outside the gene matches: 3. Germline V gene sequence: CDR1 LNHDA, CDR2 SQIVND (reference sequence). The CDR3 is 16 residues long. Sequenced input: PBMCs. The sequence was collected from a young woman in good health and CMV-seronegative. The rearrangement joins TRBV19 to TRBJ2-2, with 11 positions matching TRBD2. For the CDR3, the DNA is TGTGCCAGTAGTATATTAGGACTAGCGGGCACCGGGGAGCTGTTTTTT. Translated, it gives CASSILGLAGTGELFF.